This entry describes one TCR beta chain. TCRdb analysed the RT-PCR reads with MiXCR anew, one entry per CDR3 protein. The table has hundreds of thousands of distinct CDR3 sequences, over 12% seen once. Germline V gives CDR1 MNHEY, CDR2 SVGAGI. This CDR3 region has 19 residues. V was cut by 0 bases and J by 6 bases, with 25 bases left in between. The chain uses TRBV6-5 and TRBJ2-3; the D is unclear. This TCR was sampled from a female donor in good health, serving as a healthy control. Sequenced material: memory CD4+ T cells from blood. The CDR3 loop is CASSYSGPRKRPFADTQYF. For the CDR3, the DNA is TGTGCCAGCAGTTACTCTGGACCTCGAAAGCGACCGTTCGCGGATACGCAGTATTTT.